This TCR beta chain comes out of a study of OX40 agonist ivuxolimab in advanced cancers. Study-level results: Still undetermined is the antigen specificity of the expanded peripheral T cells.

The CDR3 sequence is 17 residues long. The germline gives CDR1 LNHDA, CDR2 SQIVND (reference sequence). V trimming: 5 bases; J trimming: 0 bases; junction bases outside the gene matches: 9. With respect to this clone: Its cognate antigen is unknown.

Sequenced by immunoSEQ multiplex PCR; TCRdb stores in-frame clones only, minus some. The data hold just over 80,000 clones, with about 88% observed a single time. V gene TRBV19 combines with J gene TRBJ2-1, with TRBD2 matching 8 bases. Specimen: CD4+ or CD8+ T cells sorted from blood, collected in a trial of the OX40 agonist ivuxolimab. This sequence was found in an adult with an advanced solid tumor such as melanoma, head and neck, liver or kidney cancer. This CDR3 is CASSPGTSRGSYNEQFF. The CDR3 nucleotides read TGTGCCAGTAGTCCCGGGACTAGTCGAGGCTCCTACAATGAGCAGTTCTTC.